This T cell receptor beta chain is from a study of T cell responses to AZD1222 COVID-19 vaccine. TCRdb's copy holds only in-frame clones and misses some; the assay was immunoSEQ multiplex PCR. This sample has approximately 180,000 clones; 90% occur once, and the top ten carry 4.3%. This clonotype was obtained from an adult who received the MenACWY meningococcal vaccine as a control. The sample consisted of peripheral blood, taken 28 days after the second dose of the MenACWY control vaccine.

The CDR3 protein is CSATPGTGDYGYTF. CDR3 nucleotide sequence: TGCAGCGCCACCCCCGGGACAGGGGACTATGGCTACACCTTC. The chain combines TRBV29-1 with TRBJ1-2, with 10 bases that match TRBD1. The germline CDR1 and CDR2 sequences are SQVTM and ANQGSEA. The CDR3 runs 14 residues. V trimming: 7 bases; J trimming: 3 bases; junction bases outside the gene matches: 8.